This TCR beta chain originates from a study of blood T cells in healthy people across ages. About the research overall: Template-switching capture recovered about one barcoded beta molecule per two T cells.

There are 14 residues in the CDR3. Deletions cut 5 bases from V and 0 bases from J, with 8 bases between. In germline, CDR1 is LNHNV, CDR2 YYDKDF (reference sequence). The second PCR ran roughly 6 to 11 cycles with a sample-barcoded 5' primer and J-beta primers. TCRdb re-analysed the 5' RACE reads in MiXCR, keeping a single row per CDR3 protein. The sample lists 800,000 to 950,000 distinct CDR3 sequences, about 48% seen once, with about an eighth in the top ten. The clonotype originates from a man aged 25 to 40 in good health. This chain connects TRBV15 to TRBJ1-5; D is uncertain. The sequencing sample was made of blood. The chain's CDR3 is CATSPRYSNQPQHF. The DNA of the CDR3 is TGTGCCACCAGCCCCCGGTATAGCAATCAGCCCCAGCATTTT.